The 25 T cell receptor beta chains in this list originate from one sample, sequenced in a study of T-cell reconstitution after alpha-beta-depleted transplantation in children. Preparation of the TCRbeta library used unique molecular identifiers. MiXCR was run by TCRdb on the PCR reads, yielding one entry per CDR3 protein. Here the sample spans 500,000 to 650,000 distinct CDR3 sequences, 10% to 15% being singletons. Source: PBMCs, mostly from graft donor cells, taken 360 days after TCRalphabeta/CD19-depleted stem cell transplant. Receptors were obtained from a male patient between 5 and 17 years old who had a stem cell transplant for acute myeloid leukemia, so the T cells may come from the graft donor.

The chain has TRBV5-6 and TRBJ2-1; D remains unclear. The CDR3 loop spans 16 amino acids. Germline assignment: CDR1 SGHDT and CDR2 YYEEEE. The ends were cut back, 4 bases at V and 1 base at J, with 15 bases in the middle. CDR3 sequence (DNA): TGTGCCAGCAGCCCCGGGCTAGGCCGATCCTACAATGAGCAGTTCTTC. It yields the protein CASSPGLGRSYNEQFF. Variable domain in full (rest from reference TRBV5-6 and TRBJ2-1): DAGVTQSPTHLIKTRGQQVTLRCSPKSGHDTVSWYQQALGQGPQFIFQYYEEEERQRGNFPDRFSGHQFPNYSSELNVNALLLGDSALYLCASSPGLGRSYNEQFFGPGTRLTVL.

This clonotype was seen only a few times. The chain employs TRBV5-5 and TRBJ1-3; D is possibly TRBD1 (6 bases). Germline V lookup: CDR1 SGHKS, CDR2 YYEKEE (reference sequence). Trimming pared 0 bases from V and 0 bases from J, leaving 10 bases between. This CDR3 is 16 amino acids long. This chain's CDR3 is CASSLGGQFSGNTIYF. CDR3 DNA sequence: TGTGCCAGCAGCTTGGGTGGACAGTTCTCTGGAAACACCATATATTTT.

The gene calls are TRBV7-8 and TRBJ2-7; 10 bases map to TRBD2. The V gene's germline CDR1 is SGHVS and CDR2 FQNEAQ. The CDR3 is 16 residues long. V lost 6 bases, J lost 0 bases, and 8 bases stayed unmatched. The DNA for the CDR3 is TGTGCCAGCAGTTTAAGCCGGACTAGCGGCTCCTACGAGCAGTACTTC. Residues: CASSLSRTSGSYEQYF. The variable domain in full, with the rest retrieved from reference TRBV7-8 and TRBJ2-7, is GAGVSQSPRYKVAKRGQDVALRCDPISGHVSLFWYQQALGQGPEFLTYFQNEAQLDKSGLPSDRFFAERPEGSVSTLKIQRTQQEDSAVYLCASSLSRTSGSYEQYFGPGTRLTVT.

Comments on this clonotype: It may be a read error: a sequence one base away is much more abundant. The chain joins TRBV5-4 to TRBJ2-7; the match to TRBD1 covers 9 bases. The CDR3 totals 16 residues. Germline values: CDR1 SGHNT, CDR2 YYREEE (reference sequence). In nucleotides, the CDR3 is TGTTCCAGCAGCTTGTTTGCAAGGACAGGGGCCTACGAGCAGTACTTC. Translating gives CSSSLFARTGAYEQYF.

In this sample, this clonotype turned up many times. The chain combines TRBV28 with TRBJ2-4; D unresolved. The V end was cut by 7 bases, the J end by 6 bases, with 16 bases between. CDR3 length: 14 amino acids. Per the germline V gene, CDR1 is MDHEN and CDR2 is SYDVKM. The CDR3 nucleotides read TGTGCCAGCACCCTCAGGATGGGTGGAAACATTCAGTACTTC. Translating it yields CASTLRMGGNIQYF.

This clonotype has only a few counts. V usage is TRBV20-1 and J usage is TRBJ2-3; TRBD2 agrees at 10 bases. CDR1 and CDR2 from the germline V gene are DFQATT and SNEGSKA (reference sequence). V lost 0 bases to trimming and J lost 5 bases; unmatched junction nucleotides: 14. This CDR3 contains 18 residues. The CDR3 coding sequence is TGCAGTGCTAGAGACCTAGCGGGAGCCCAGACCCCTCGAGATACGCAGTATTTT. Amino acids: CSARDLAGAQTPRDTQYF.

This clonotype was counted a few times. The rearrangement joins TRBV14 to TRBJ2-2; tentatively, D is TRBD2 (6 bases). Between the trimmed V and J ends, which lost 3 bases and 1 base, there was a span of 15 bases. CDR1 and CDR2 (germline): SGHDN, FVKESK. CDR3 size: 17 residues. CDR3 sequence: CASSQDGSPWNTGELFF. DNA for the CDR3: TGTGCCAGCAGCCAGGACGGGAGCCCTTGGAACACCGGGGAGCTGTTTTTT.

A few counts support this clonotype. This sequence joins TRBV20-1 and TRBJ2-6, with 13 nucleotides matching TRBD2. CDR3 length: 20 residues. The V gene end was trimmed by 1 base and the J gene end by 0 bases; junction bases not matched to a gene: 9. Germline V gene data show CDR1 as DFQATT and CDR2 as SNEGSKA (reference sequence). CDR3 sequence (DNA): TGCAGTGCTAGAGTTATTACTAGCGGGAGGGCCTGCTCTGGGGCCAACGTCCTGACTTTC. Translation: CSARVITSGRACSGANVLTF.

This clonotype occurred a few times. This chain joins TRBV5-1 and TRBJ2-1, with D possibly being TRBD1 (7 bases). V was cut by 3 bases and J by 3 bases, with 22 bases left in between. The CDR3 is 18 amino acids. Germline CDR1 and CDR2: SGHRS and YFSETQ. The CDR3 nucleotides read TGCGCCAGCAGCTGGGACTCTCAGGGGGTCTTAATCTACAATGAGCAGTTCTTC. This encodes CASSWDSQGVLIYNEQFF.

J is TRBJ1-1 and V is TRBV5-4; 9 bases map to TRBD1. The CDR3 length is 14 residues. J lost 5 bases, V lost 3 bases, and 5 bases had no gene match. In germline, CDR1 is SGHNT, CDR2 YYREEE (reference sequence). This CDR3 reads CASSSQGARTEAFF. The CDR3 nucleotides are TGTGCCAGCAGCTCACAGGGGGCGAGGACTGAAGCTTTCTTT.

The chain links TRBV10-3 to TRBJ2-6, with D perhaps TRBD1 (5 bases). V shed 0 bases and J shed 4 bases, with 13 bases lying between them. The CDR3 covers 17 residues. Germline V gene sequence: CDR1 ENHRY, CDR2 SYGVKD. The CDR3 here is CAISESAGPGGANVLTF. The CDR3 DNA reads as TGTGCCATCAGTGAGTCGGCAGGGCCAGGGGGGGCCAACGTCCTGACTTTC.

This clonotype was counted between two and nine times. This chain connects TRBV3-1 to TRBJ2-7, with 8 nucleotides matching TRBD2. Germline V gene data show CDR1 as LGHDT and CDR2 as YNNKEL (reference sequence). The CDR3 has 15 residues. V shed 0 bases, J shed 5 bases, and the junction held 6 bases outside the gene matches. Here the CDR3 DNA reads TGTGCCAGCAGCCAAGAGGGAGCGGGAGTCCACGAGCAGTACTTC. Amino acid sequence: CASSQEGAGVHEQYF.

This clonotype was counted ten times or more. This rearrangement joins TRBV29-1 to TRBJ2-7; TRBD1 aligns across 7 bases. V was pared by 6 bases and J by 4 bases, with 3 bases of the junction left unmatched. Germline V gene sequence: CDR1 SQVTM, CDR2 ANQGSEA. The CDR3 is 11 residues long. Written as DNA, the CDR3 is TGCAGCGTGAGGGGACAGTACGAGCAGTACTTC. It encodes CSVRGQYEQYF.

This clonotype was detected ten times or more. The chain links TRBV9 to TRBJ2-1, with D maybe TRBD2 (6 bases). Trimming took off 0 bases at V and 9 bases at J, with 16 bases between the two ends. Germline CDR1 is SGDLS and CDR2 is YYNGEE. This CDR3 comprises 15 residues. The CDR3 here is CASSVATGGTGEQFF. The DNA of the CDR3 is TGTGCCAGCAGCGTAGCTACTGGGGGGACGGGTGAGCAGTTCTTC.

The chain employs TRBV21-1 and TRBJ2-7; the D call TRBD2 from the table was never checked on the DNA. TRBV21-1 is designated a pseudogene. CDR3 size: 15 residues. CDR3: CASSKAAGGPGEQYF. DNA of the CDR3: TGTGCCAGCAGCAAAGCGGCGGGAGGGCCCGGGGAGCAGTACTTC.

This clonotype was counted a few times. The chain has TRBV7-3 and TRBJ2-7; 9 bases map to TRBD2. The length of the CDR3 is 14 residues. Germline V gives CDR1 SGHTA, CDR2 FQGTGA. After removal of 3 bases from V and 7 bases from J, the junction contained 7 bases not matched to a gene. The CDR3 nucleotides read TGTGCCAGCAGCTTCACCGGGACTAGCCGAGAGCAGTACTTC. Its protein product is CASSFTGTSREQYF.

The chain has TRBV10-3 and TRBJ2-7; D is unclear. Germline loops: CDR1 ENHRY, CDR2 SYGVKD. The ends were cut back, 0 bases at V and 2 bases at J, with 11 bases in the middle. CDR3 length: 15 residues. The CDR3 reads CAISESGGSTYEQYF. The DNA for the CDR3 is TGTGCCATCAGTGAGTCGGGCGGAAGCACCTACGAGCAGTACTTC.

The chain joins TRBV6-5 to TRBJ1-1; weak D call: TRBD1 (5 bases). Germline V CDR1 and CDR2: MNHEY, SVGAGI. The CDR3 covers 17 residues. Trimming cost V 0 bases and J 1 base, with 15 bases left between them. CDR3 in DNA: TGTGCCAGCAGTTACTCGCCTCTCGGGGGTTCGAACACTGAAGCTTTCTTT. Translated, it gives CASSYSPLGGSNTEAFF.

The CDR3 DNA sequence: TGTGCCAGCAGCTTTCGACTAGCGGCCCTAAGGGATACGCAGTATTTT. Its protein is CASSFRLAALRDTQYF. The chain carries TRBV7-3 and TRBJ2-3, with 9 bases that match TRBD2. The V and J ends lost 3 bases and 6 bases, in that order; junction bases with no gene match: 10. Germline lookup yields CDR1 SGHTA and CDR2 FQGTGA. This CDR3 spans 16 amino acids.

The J gene is TRBJ1-1, the V gene TRBV19; D gene ambiguous. V gave up 3 bases and J gave up 5 bases, with 7 bases separating them. The CDR3 length is 12 residues. CDR1 and CDR2 (germline): LNHDA, SQIVND (reference sequence). CDR3 sequence reads: CASSMFQTEAFF. The CDR3, as DNA: TGTGCCAGTAGTATGTTCCAGACTGAAGCTTTCTTT.

The rearrangement joins TRBV11-2 to TRBJ1-2; TRBD1 matches at 9 bases. Germline values: CDR1 SGHAT, CDR2 FQNNGV. The CDR3 is 15 amino acids. After removal of 4 bases from V and 4 bases from J, the junction contained 7 bases not matched to a gene. Written as DNA, the CDR3 is TGTGCCAGCAGCTCTTGGACAGGGGTGAGCTATGGCTACACCTTC. Protein sequence: CASSSWTGVSYGYTF.

CDR3 bases: TGTGCCACCAGTGATTTTGTCGCCGCTCATACGCAGTATTTT. It is translated as CATSDFVAAHTQYF. This sequence joins TRBV24-1 and TRBJ2-3; D not certain. The CDR3 runs 14 residues. Germline-derived CDR1 and CDR2 are KGHDR and SFDVKD. V lost 1 base and J lost 7, with 11 bases in between.

The table lists this clonotype with a few counts. The V gene is TRBV30, the J gene TRBJ1-5; maybe TRBD1 (5 bases). CDR3 size: 13 residues. CDR1 and CDR2 (germline): GTSNPN, SVGIG (reference sequence). V was clipped by 2 bases and J by 11 bases, with 16 bases between them. The CDR3 sequence: CAWSSRAGTAQHF. Here the CDR3 DNA reads TGTGCCTGGAGTTCCCGTGCGGGGACGGCCCAGCATTTT.

This chain joins TRBV21-1 and TRBJ1-5; TRBD1 is taken as the D call from the table, unchecked against the DNA. TRBV21-1 is a recognized pseudogene. The CDR3 extends over 17 amino acids. This CDR3 is CASSRMRQGISNQPQHF. The CDR3 DNA reads as TGTGCCAGCAGCAGAATGAGACAGGGCATTAGCAATCAGCCCCAGCATTTT.

In its sample, this clonotype was seen a few times. The chain employs TRBV9 and TRBJ2-5; D gene unclear. Germline loops: CDR1 SGDLS, CDR2 YYNGEE. This CDR3 is built from 17 residues. The germline V and J ends were trimmed by 0 bases and 3 bases, with 18 bases remaining between them. CDR3 DNA sequence: TGTGCCAGCAGCGTAGGCCCAGGTGGATGGCGAGAAGAGACCCAGTACTTC. Translating gives CASSVGPGGWREETQYF.